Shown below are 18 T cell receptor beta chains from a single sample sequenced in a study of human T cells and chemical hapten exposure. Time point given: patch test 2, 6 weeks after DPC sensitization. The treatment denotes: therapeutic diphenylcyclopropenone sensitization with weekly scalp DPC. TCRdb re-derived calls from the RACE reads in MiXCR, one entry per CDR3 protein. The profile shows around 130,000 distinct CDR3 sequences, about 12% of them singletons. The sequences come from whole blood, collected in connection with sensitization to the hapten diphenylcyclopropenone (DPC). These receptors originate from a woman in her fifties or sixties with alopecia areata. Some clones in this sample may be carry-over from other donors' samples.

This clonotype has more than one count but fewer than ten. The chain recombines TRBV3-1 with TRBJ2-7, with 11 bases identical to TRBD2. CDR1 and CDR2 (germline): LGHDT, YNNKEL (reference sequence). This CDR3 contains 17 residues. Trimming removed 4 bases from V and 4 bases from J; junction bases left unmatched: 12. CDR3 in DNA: TGTGCCAGCAGCCGAACCGGTGGACTAGCGGGTGCTTACGAGCAGTACTTC. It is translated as CASSRTGGLAGAYEQYF.

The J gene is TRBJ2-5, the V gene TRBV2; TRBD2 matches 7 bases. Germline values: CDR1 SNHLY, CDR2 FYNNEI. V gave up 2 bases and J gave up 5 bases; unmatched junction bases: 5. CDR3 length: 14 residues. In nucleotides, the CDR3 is TGTGCCAGCAGTGAATTGGGGGAGGGGGAGACCCAGTACTTC. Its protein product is CASSELGEGETQYF.

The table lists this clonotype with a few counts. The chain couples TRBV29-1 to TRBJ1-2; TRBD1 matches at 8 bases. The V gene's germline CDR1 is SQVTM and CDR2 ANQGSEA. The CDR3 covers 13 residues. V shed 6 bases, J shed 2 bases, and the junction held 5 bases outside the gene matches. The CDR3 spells CSVLRQGNYGYTF. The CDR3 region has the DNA TGCAGCGTCCTCCGACAGGGGAACTATGGCTACACCTTC.

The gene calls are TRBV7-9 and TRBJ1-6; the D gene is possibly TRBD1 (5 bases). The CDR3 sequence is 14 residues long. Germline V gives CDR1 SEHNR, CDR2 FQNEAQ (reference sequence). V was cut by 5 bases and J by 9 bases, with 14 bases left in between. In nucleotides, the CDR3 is TGTGCCAGCAGCCTCGGACAATCAGCTTCACCCCTCCACTTT. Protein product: CASSLGQSASPLHF.

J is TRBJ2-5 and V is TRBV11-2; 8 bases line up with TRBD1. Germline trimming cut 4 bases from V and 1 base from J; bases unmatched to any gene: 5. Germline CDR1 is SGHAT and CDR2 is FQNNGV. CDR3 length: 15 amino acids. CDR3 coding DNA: TGTGCCAGCAGCTCGGGACAGGCATTCCAAGAGACCCAGTACTTC. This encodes CASSSGQAFQETQYF.

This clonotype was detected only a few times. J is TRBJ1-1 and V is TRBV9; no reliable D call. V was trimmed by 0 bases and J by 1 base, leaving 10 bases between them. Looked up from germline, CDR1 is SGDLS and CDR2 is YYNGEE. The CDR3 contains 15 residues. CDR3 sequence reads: CASSVASISNTEAFF. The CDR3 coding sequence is TGTGCCAGCAGCGTAGCTTCAATTTCGAACACTGAAGCTTTCTTT.

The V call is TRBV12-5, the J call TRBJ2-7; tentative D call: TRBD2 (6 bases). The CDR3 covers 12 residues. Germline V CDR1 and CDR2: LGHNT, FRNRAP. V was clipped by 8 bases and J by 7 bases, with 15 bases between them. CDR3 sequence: CASCPGGGEQYF. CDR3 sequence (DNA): TGTGCTAGTTGTCCTGGTGGGGGGGAGCAGTACTTC.

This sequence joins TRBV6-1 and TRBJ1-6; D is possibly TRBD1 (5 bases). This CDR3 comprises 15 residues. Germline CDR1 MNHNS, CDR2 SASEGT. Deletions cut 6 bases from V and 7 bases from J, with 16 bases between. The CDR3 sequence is CASRAAGTMNSPLHF. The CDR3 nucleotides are TGTGCCAGCAGGGCGGCAGGGACGATGAATTCACCCCTCCACTTT.

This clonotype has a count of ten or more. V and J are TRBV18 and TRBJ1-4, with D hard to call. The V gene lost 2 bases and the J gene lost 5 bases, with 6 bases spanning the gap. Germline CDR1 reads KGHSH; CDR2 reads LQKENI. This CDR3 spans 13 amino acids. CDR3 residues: CASSPGQNEKLFF. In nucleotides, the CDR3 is TGTGCCAGCTCACCAGGGCAGAATGAAAAACTGTTTTTT.

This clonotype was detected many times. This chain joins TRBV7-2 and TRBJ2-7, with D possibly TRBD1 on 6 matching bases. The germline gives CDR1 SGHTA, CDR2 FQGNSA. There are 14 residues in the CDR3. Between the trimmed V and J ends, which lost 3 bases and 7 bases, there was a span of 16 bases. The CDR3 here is CASSFAKGGYEQYF. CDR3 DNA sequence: TGTGCCAGCAGCTTTGCGAAAGGGGGATATGAGCAGTACTTC.

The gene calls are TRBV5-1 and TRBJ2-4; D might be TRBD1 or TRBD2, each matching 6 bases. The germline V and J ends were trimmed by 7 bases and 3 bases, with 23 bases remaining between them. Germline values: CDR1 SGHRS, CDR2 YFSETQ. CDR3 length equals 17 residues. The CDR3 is CASRGTSTLNYKNIQYF. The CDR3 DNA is TGCGCCAGCCGCGGGACATCCACCCTCAACTACAAAAACATTCAGTACTTC.

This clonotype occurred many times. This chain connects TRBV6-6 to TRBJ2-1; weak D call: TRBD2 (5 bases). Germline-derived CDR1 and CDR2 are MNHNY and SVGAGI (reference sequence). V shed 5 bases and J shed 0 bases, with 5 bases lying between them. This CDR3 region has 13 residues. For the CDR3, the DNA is TGTGCCAGCAGTCGGGACTCCTACAATGAGCAGTTCTTC. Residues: CASSRDSYNEQFF.

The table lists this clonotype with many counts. CDR3 loop: CASSLVKDTQYF. The DNA for the CDR3 is TGTGCCAGCAGCTTGGTGAAAGATACGCAGTATTTT. This sequence joins TRBV7-3 and TRBJ2-3; D is unresolved. The CDR3 sequence is 12 residues long. Trimming pared 3 bases from V and 5 bases from J, leaving 6 bases between. The V gene's germline CDR1 is SGHTA and CDR2 FQGTGA. Full variable domain (rest looked up from reference TRBV7-3 and TRBJ2-3): GAGVSQTPSNKVTEKGKYVELRCDPISGHTALYWYRQSLGQGPEFLIYFQGTGAADDSGLPNDRFFAVRPEGSVSTLKIQRTERGDSAVYLCASSLVKDTQYFGPGTRLTVL.

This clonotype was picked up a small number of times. This CDR3 reads CASSLATGVKNTEAFF. CDR3 DNA: TGTGCCAGCAGCTTAGCGACTGGAGTTAAGAACACTGAAGCTTTCTTT. This sequence joins TRBV7-2 and TRBJ1-1, with D unclear. This CDR3 has 16 amino acids. Germline CDR1 and CDR2: SGHTA and FQGNSA. V dropped 0 bases and J dropped 1 base, with 12 bases sitting between them.

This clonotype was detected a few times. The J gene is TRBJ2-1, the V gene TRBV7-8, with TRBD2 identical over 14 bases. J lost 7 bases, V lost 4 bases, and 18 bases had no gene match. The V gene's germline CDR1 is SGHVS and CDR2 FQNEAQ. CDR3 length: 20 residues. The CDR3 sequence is CASSSPPTSGRARVDNEQFF. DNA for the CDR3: TGTGCCAGCAGCTCGCCACCGACTAGCGGGAGGGCAAGAGTTGATAATGAGCAGTTCTTC. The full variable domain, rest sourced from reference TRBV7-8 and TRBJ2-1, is GAGVSQSPRYKVAKRGQDVALRCDPISGHVSLFWYQQALGQGPEFLTYFQNEAQLDKSGLPSDRFFAERPEGSVSTLKIQRTQQEDSAVYLCASSSPPTSGRARVDNEQFFGPGTRLTVL.

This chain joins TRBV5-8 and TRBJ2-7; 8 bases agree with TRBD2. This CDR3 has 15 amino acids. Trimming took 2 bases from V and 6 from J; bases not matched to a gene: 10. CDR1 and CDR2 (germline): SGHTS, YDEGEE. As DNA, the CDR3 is TGTGCCAGCAGCTTAGTGGGCGGGAGGTATCGCGAGCAGTACTTC. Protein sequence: CASSLVGGRYREQYF. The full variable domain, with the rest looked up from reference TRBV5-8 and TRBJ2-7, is EAGVTQSPTHLIKTRGQQATLRCSPISGHTSVYWYQQALGLGLQFLLWYDEGEERNRGNFPPRFSGRQFPNYSSELNVNALELEDSALYLCASSLVGGRYREQYFGPGTRLTVT.

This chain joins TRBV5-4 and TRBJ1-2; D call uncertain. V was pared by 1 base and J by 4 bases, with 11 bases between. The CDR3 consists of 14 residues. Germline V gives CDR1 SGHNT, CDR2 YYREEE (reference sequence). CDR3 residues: CASSLPRQIYGYTF. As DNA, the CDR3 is TGTGCCAGCAGCTTGCCGAGGCAGATCTATGGCTACACCTTC.

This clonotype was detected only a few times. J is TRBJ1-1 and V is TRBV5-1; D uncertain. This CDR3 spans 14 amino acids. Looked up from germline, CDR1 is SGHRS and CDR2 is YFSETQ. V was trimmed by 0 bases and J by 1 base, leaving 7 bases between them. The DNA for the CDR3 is TGCGCCAGCAGCTTGGACAACTCGAACACTGAAGCTTTCTTT. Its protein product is CASSLDNSNTEAFF.